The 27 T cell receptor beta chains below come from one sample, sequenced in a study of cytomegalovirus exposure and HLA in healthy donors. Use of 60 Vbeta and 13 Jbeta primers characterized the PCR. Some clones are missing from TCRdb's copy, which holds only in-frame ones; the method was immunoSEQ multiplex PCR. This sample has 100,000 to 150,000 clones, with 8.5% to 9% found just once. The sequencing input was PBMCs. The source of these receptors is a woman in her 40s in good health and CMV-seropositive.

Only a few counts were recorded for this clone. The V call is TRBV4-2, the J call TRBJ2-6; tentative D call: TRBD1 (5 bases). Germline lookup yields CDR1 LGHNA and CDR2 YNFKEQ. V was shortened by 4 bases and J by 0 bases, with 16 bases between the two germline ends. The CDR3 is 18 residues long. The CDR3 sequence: CASSLHPTGRSGANVLTF. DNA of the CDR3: TGTGCCAGCAGCCTTCACCCCACAGGACGCTCTGGGGCCAACGTCCTGACTTTC.

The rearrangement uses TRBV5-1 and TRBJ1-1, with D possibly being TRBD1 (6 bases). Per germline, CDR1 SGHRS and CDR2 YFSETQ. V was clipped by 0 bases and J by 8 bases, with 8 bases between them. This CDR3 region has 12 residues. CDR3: CASSLVGTEAFF. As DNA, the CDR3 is TGCGCCAGCAGCTTGGTAGGGACAGAAGCTTTCTTT.

CDR3 DNA sequence: TGTGCCAGCAGTGAAGTTAGAGTTCCTAACTATGGCTACACCTTC. Amino acid sequence: CASSEVRVPNYGYTF. The J gene is TRBJ1-2, the V gene TRBV2; D remains ambiguous. V was trimmed by 1 base and J by 0 bases, leaving 9 bases between them. The CDR3 is 15 amino acids. Germline values: CDR1 SNHLY, CDR2 FYNNEI.

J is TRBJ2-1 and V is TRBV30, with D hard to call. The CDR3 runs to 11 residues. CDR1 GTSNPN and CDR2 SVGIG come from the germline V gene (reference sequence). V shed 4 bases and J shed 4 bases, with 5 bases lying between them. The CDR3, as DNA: TGTGCCTGGAAACTTTACAATGAGCAGTTCTTC. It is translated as CAWKLYNEQFF.

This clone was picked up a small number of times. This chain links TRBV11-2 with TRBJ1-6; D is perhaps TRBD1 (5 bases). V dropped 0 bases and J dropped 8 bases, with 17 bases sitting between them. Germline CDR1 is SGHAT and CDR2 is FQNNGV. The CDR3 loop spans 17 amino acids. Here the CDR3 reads CASSLDLRTGPYSPLHF. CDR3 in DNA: TGTGCCAGCAGCTTAGATCTAAGAACAGGTCCGTATTCACCCCTCCACTTT.

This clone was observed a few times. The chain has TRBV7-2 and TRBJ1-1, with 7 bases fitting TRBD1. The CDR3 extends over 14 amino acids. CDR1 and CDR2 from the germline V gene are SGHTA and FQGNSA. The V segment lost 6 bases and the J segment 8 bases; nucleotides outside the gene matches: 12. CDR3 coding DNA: TGTGCCAGCAGACCAGGACAGGCTAGTCTGGAAGCTTTCTTT. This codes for CASRPGQASLEAFF.

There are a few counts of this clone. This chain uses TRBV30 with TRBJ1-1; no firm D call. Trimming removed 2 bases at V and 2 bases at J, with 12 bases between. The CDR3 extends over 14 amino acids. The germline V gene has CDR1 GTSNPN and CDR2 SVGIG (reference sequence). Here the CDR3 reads CAWSNGRLNTEAFF. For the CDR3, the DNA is TGTGCCTGGAGTAACGGCAGGCTTAACACTGAAGCTTTCTTT.

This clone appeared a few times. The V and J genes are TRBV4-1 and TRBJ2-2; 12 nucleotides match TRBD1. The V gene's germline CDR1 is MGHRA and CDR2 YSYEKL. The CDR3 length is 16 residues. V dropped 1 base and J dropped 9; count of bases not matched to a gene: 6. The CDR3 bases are TGCGCCAGCAGCCAAGGTGGGACAGGGGGCTTCAGGGAGCTGTTTTTT. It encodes CASSQGGTGGFRELFF.

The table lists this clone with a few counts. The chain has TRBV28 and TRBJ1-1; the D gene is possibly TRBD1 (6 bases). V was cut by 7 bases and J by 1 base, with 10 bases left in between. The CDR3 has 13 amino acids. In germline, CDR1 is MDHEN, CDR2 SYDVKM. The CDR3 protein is CASIGGGNTEAFF. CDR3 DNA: TGTGCCAGCATAGGGGGGGGGAACACTGAAGCTTTCTTT. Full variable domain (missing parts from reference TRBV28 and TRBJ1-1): DVKVTQSSRYLVKRTGEKVFLECVQDMDHENMFWYRQDPGLGLRLIYFSYDVKMKEKGDIPEGYSVSREKKERFSLILESASTNQTSMYLCASIGGGNTEAFFGQGTRLTVV.

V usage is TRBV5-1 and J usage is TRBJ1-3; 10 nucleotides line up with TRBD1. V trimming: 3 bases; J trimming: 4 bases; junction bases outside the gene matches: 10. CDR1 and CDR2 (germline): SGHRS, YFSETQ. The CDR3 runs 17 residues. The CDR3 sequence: CASSWTGGESGGNTIYF. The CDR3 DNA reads TGCGCCAGCAGCTGGACAGGGGGAGAAAGTGGCGGAAACACCATATATTTT.

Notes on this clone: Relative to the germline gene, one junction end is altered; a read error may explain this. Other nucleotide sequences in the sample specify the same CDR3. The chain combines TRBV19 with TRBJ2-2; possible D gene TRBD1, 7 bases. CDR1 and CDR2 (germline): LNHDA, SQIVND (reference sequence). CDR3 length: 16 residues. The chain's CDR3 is CASKLSGGLNTGELFF. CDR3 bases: TGTGCCAGTAAACTTTCAGGGGGGCTGAACACCGGGGAGCTATTTTTT.

Here the CDR3 reads CASSLRQSYEQYF. CDR3 bases: TGTGCCAGCAGCCTACGACAGAGCTACGAGCAGTACTTC. This chain links TRBV7-8 with TRBJ2-7; possibly TRBD1 for D (5 bases). This CDR3 contains 13 residues. Trimming pared 5 bases from V and 3 bases from J, leaving 11 bases between. Germline V gene data show CDR1 as SGHVS and CDR2 as FQNEAQ.

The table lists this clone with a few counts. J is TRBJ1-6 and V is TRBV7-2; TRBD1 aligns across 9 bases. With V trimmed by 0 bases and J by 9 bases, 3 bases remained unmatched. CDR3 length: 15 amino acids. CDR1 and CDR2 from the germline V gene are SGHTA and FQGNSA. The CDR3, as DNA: TGTGCCAGCAGCTTAGCGGGACAGGGTTCTTCACCCCTCCACTTT. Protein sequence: CASSLAGQGSSPLHF.

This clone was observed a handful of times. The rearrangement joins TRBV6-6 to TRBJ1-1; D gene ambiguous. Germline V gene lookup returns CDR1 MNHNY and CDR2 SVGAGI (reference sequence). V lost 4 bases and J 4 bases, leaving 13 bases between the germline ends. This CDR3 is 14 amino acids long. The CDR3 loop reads CASSLLGSGTEAFF. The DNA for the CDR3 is TGTGCCAGCAGTTTACTTGGTAGCGGCACTGAAGCTTTCTTT.

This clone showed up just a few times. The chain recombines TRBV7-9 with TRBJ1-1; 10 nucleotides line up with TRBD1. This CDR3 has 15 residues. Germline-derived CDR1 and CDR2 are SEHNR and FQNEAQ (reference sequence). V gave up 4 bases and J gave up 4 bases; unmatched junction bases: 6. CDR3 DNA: TGTGCCAGCAGCTCAACCGGACAGGGGGTCACTGAAGCTTTCTTT. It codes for CASSSTGQGVTEAFF. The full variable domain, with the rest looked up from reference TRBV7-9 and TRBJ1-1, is DTGVSQNPRHKITKRGQNVTFRCDPISEHNRLYWYRQTLGQGPEFLTYFQNEAQLEKSRLLSDRFSAERPKGSFSTLEIQRTEQGDSAMYLCASSSTGQGVTEAFFGQGTRLTVV.

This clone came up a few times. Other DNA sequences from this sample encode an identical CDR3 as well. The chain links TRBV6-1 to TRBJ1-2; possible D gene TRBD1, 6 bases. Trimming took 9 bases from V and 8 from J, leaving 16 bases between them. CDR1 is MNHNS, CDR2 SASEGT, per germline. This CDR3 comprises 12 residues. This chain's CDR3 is CASHRVGKGYTF. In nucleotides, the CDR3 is TGTGCCAGTCACAGGGTCGGTAAAGGCTACACCTTC.

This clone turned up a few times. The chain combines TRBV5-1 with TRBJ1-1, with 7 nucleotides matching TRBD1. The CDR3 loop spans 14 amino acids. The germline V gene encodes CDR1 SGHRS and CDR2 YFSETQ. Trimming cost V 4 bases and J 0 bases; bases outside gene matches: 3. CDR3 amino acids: CASSATGVNTEAFF. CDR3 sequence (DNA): TGCGCCAGCAGCGCCACAGGGGTGAACACTGAAGCTTTCTTT. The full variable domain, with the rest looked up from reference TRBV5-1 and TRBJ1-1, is KAGVTQTPRYLIKTRGQQVTLSCSPISGHRSVSWYQQTPGQGLQFLFEYFSETQRNKGNFPGRFSGRQFSNSRSEMNVSTLELGDSALYLCASSATGVNTEAFFGQGTRLTVV.

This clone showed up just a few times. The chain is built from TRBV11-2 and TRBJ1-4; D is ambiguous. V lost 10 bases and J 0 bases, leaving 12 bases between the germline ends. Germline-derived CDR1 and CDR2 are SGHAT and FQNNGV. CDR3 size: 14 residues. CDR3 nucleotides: TGTGCCACCCAGAGCCGGGCAACTAATGAAAAACTGTTTTTT. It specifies CATQSRATNEKLFF.

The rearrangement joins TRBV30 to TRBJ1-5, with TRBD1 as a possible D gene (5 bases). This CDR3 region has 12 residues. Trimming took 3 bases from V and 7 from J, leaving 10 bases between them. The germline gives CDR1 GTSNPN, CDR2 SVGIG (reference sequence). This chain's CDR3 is CAWRGEGQPQHF. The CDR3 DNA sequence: TGTGCCTGGAGAGGGGAAGGGCAGCCCCAGCATTTT.

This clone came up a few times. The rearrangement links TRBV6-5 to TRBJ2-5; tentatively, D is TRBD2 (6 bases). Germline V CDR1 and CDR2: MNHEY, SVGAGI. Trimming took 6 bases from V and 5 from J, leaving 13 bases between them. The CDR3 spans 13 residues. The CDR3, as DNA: TGTGCCAGCAGAGCAACGGGACTCGAGACCCAGTACTTC. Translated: CASRATGLETQYF.

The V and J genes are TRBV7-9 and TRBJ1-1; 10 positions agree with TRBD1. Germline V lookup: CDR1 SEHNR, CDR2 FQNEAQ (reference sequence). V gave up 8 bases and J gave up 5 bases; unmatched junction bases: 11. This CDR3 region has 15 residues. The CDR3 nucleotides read TGTGCCAGCTGTCTGACAGGGGGCTTCAAGACTGAAGCTTTCTTT. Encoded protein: CASCLTGGFKTEAFF.

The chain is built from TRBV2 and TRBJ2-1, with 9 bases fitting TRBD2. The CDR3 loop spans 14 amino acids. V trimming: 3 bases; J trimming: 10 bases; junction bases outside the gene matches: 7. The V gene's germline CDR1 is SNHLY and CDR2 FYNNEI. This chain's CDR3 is CASSDYGSGGEQFF. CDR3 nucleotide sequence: TGTGCCAGCAGTGATTATGGTAGCGGGGGAGAGCAGTTCTTC.

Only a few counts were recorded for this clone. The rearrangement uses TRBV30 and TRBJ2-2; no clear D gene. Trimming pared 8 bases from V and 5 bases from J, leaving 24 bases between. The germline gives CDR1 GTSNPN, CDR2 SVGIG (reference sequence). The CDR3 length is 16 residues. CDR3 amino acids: CARTTESALITGELFF. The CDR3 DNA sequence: TGTGCCCGGACCACGGAGTCAGCCCTTATTACCGGGGAGCTGTTTTTT.

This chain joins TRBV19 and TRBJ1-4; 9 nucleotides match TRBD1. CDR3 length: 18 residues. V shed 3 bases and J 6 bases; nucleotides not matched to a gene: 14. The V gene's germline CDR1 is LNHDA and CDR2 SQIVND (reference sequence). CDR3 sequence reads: CASSIRGQGWSPDEKLFF. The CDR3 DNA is TGTGCCAGTAGTATCCGGGGACAGGGCTGGTCCCCCGATGAAAAACTGTTTTTT. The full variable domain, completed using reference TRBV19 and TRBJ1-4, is DGGITQSPKYLFRKEGQNVTLSCEQNLNHDAMYWYRQDPGQGLRLIYYSQIVNDFQKGDIAEGYSVSREKKESFPLTVTSAQKNPTAFYLCASSIRGQGWSPDEKLFFGSGTQLSVL.

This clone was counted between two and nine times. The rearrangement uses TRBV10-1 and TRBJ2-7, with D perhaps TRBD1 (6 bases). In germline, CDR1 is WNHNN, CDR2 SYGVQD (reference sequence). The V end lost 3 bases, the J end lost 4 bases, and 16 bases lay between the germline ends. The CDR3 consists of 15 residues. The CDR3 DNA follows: TGCGCCAGCAGTGATGGGACAAGAGGACTTTACGAGCAGTACTTC. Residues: CASSDGTRGLYEQYF.

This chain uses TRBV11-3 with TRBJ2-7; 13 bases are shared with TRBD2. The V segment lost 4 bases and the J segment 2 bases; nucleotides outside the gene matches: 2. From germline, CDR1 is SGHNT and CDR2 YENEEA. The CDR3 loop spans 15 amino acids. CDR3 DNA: TGTGCCAGCAGCTCCGGGACTAGCGGGGCCTACGAGCAGTACTTC. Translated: CASSSGTSGAYEQYF.

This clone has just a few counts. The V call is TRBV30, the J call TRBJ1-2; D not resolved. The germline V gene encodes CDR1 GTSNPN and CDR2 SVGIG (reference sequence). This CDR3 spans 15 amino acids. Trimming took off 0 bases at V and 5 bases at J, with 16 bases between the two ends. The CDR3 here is CAWSVLRSSGYGYTF. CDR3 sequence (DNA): TGTGCCTGGAGTGTACTCAGATCCTCGGGATATGGCTACACCTTC.